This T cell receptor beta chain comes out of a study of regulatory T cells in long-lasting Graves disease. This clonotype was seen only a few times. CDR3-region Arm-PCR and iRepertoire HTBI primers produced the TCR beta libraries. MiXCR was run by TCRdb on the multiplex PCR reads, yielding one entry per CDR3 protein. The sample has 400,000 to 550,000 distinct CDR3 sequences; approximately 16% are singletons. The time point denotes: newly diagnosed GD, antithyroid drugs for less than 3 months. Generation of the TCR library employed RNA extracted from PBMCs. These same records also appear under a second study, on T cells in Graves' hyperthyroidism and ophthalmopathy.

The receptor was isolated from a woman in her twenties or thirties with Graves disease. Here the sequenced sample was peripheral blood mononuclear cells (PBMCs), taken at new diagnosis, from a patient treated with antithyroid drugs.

CDR3 in amino acids: CASSVEDRGLDTEAFF. In DNA, the CDR3 is TGTGCCAGCAGCGTAGAGGACAGGGGGCTCGACACTGAAGCTTTCTTT. This rearrangement joins TRBV9 to TRBJ1-1; 11 positions match TRBD1. CDR1 is SGDLS and CDR2 is YYNGEE in the germline V gene. J gave up 3 bases and V 0 bases, and 4 bases lay outside the gene matches. This CDR3 region has 16 residues.